The 13 T cell receptor beta chains given below trace back to one sample, sequenced in a study of immune cell composition in non-small cell lung cancer. The data were produced by immunoSEQ multiplex PCR, yet TCRdb's version contains in-frame clones alone and is incomplete. In the table there are approximately 11,000 clones, over 55% of which are singletons. The specimen was lung tumor tissue. These receptors all stem from a human donor with non-small cell lung cancer.

CDR3 in DNA: TGTGCCAGCAGCCCCGGGACTAGCGGGAGGTCTAGCACAGATACGCAGTATTTT. Protein sequence: CASSPGTSGRSSTDTQYF. The J gene is TRBJ2-3, the V gene TRBV11-2, with 15 nucleotides matching TRBD2. This CDR3 is 18 amino acids long. Germline lookup yields CDR1 SGHAT and CDR2 FQNNGV. After removal of 5 bases from V and 0 bases from J, the junction contained 6 bases not matched to a gene.

The gene calls are TRBV18 and TRBJ2-3, with a possible D match to TRBD2 (6 bases). The V end lost 0 bases, the J end lost 2 bases, and 12 bases lay between the germline ends. The CDR3 length is 16 residues. Per the germline V gene, CDR1 is KGHSH and CDR2 is LQKENI. The CDR3 DNA is TGTGCCAGCTCACCACCCTTTTCGGGGGTCACAGATACGCAGTATTTT. Protein: CASSPPFSGVTDTQYF.

V usage is TRBV6-5 and J usage is TRBJ1-1; TRBD1 matches 8 bases. The CDR3 spans 15 residues. Germline lookup yields CDR1 MNHEY and CDR2 SVGAGI. With 6 bases clipped from V and 1 base from J, the junction kept 7 bases outside the gene matches. As DNA, the CDR3 is TGTGCCAGCAGCCCAACCGGGACAGGGAACACTGAAGCTTTCTTT. It encodes CASSPTGTGNTEAFF.

The rearrangement uses TRBV18 and TRBJ2-7, with 7 bases matching TRBD1. The germline V gene encodes CDR1 KGHSH and CDR2 LQKENI. This CDR3 is 12 amino acids long. V lost 4 bases and J lost 5; bases outside the gene matches: 2. CDR3 sequence (DNA): TGTGCCAGCTCACAACAGGGGAACGAGCAGTACTTC. It specifies CASSQQGNEQYF.

Only a few counts were recorded for this clone. The rearrangement joins TRBV5-8 to TRBJ2-1; D is possibly TRBD2 (5 bases). This CDR3 has 16 amino acids. Germline CDR1 and CDR2: SGHTS and YDEGEE. Trimming removed 0 bases at V and 4 bases at J, with 14 bases between. The CDR3 reads CASSLASGGRYNEQFF. CDR3 sequence (DNA): TGTGCCAGCAGCTTGGCCAGTGGAGGACGGTACAATGAGCAGTTCTTC.

V and J are TRBV4-2 and TRBJ2-3, with 7 bases lining up with TRBD2. The trim removed 0 bases at V and 4 bases at J, leaving 7 bases unmatched. This CDR3 has 16 amino acids. The germline V gene has CDR1 LGHNA and CDR2 YNFKEQ. The CDR3 DNA is TGTGCCAGCAGCCAAGATATGGCGGGAGAAGCAGATACGCAGTATTTT. It translates to CASSQDMAGEADTQYF.

The chain carries TRBV27 and TRBJ2-1; 7 bases agree with TRBD1. V was pared by 6 bases and J by 6 bases, with 5 bases of the junction left unmatched. CDR3 length: 13 residues. Per germline, CDR1 MNHEY and CDR2 SMNVEV (reference sequence). CDR3 DNA sequence: TGTGCCAGCAGCTCCGACAGGGCCAATGAGCAGTTCTTC. This encodes CASSSDRANEQFF.

The CDR3 is CASSPRDANTGELFF. CDR3 sequence (DNA): TGTGCCAGCAGCCCGCGGGACGCTAACACCGGGGAGCTGTTTTTT. J is TRBJ2-2 and V is TRBV21-1; the table's D call, TRBD2, has no DNA check behind it. TRBV21-1 is a known pseudogene. The CDR3 length is 15 residues.

This clone came up a few times. The V gene is TRBV7-2, the J gene TRBJ2-7; D perhaps matches TRBD2 (7 bases). Germline V gene lookup returns CDR1 SGHTA and CDR2 FQGNSA. This CDR3 is 14 amino acids long. V was shortened by 0 bases and J by 7 bases, with 13 bases between the two germline ends. The CDR3 region has the DNA TGTGCCAGCAGCTTAGCGTGGGGGGGCAGTGAGCAGTACTTC. Translation: CASSLAWGGSEQYF.

The rearrangement joins TRBV28 to TRBJ1-4, with D maybe TRBD1 (5 bases). Germline V gene lookup returns CDR1 MDHEN and CDR2 SYDVKM. V lost 6 bases, J lost 8 bases, and 19 bases lay in between. The CDR3 has 15 amino acids. The CDR3, as DNA: TGTGCCAGCAGCCCCCCTGGGCAGGGAAACGAAAAACTGTTTTTT. Translated, it gives CASSPPGQGNEKLFF.

V gene TRBV7-9 combines with J gene TRBJ2-7; 9 bases map to TRBD1. The CDR3 spans 13 residues. Germline V gene sequence: CDR1 SEHNR, CDR2 FQNEAQ (reference sequence). V shed 8 bases and J 4 bases; nucleotides not matched to a gene: 6. The CDR3, as DNA: TGTGCCAGCCGGGACAGGGTTAATTACGAGCAGTACTTC. It is translated as CASRDRVNYEQYF.

This clone was seen once. V usage is TRBV4-2 and J usage is TRBJ2-7, with D possibly being TRBD1 (6 bases). The CDR3 is 15 amino acids. Germline values: CDR1 LGHNA, CDR2 YNFKEQ. The germline V and J ends were trimmed by 4 bases and 2 bases, with 15 bases remaining between them. CDR3 residues: CASSPSGTPTYEQYF. The CDR3 bases are TGTGCCAGCAGCCCCTCCGGGACACCAACCTACGAGCAGTACTTC.

The chain recombines TRBV10-1 with TRBJ2-3, with 8 bases matching TRBD2. The CDR3 consists of 17 residues. The V gene's germline CDR1 is WNHNN and CDR2 SYGVQD (reference sequence). Trimming cost V 4 bases and J 2 bases; bases outside gene matches: 11. CDR3 residues: CASSVGSGSQATDTQYF. The CDR3 region has the DNA TGCGCCAGCAGTGTAGGGAGCGGGAGCCAGGCCACAGATACGCAGTATTTT.